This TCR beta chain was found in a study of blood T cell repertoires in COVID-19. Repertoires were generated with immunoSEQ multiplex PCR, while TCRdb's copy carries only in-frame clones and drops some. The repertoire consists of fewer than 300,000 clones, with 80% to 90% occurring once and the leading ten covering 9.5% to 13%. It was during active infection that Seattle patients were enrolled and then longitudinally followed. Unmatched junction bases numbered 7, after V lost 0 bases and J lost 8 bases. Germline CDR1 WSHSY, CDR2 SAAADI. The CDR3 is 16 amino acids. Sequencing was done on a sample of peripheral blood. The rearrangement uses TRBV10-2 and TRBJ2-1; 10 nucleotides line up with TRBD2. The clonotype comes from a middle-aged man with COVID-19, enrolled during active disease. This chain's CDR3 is CASSESRLAGADEQFF. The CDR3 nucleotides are TGCGCCAGCAGTGAGTCTAGGCTAGCGGGGGCCGATGAGCAGTTCTTC.